This T cell receptor (beta chain) originates from a study of shared clonotypes between healthy human individuals. Across the study: In total, the donors were two women and a few men aged 18 to 49.

None of the donors, who were healthy HIV-negative adults, had recently had acute infections or vaccinations. The test was conducted at deep level. Clones were read by immunoSEQ multiplex PCR, and TCRdb kept only the in-frame ones, dropping some. This repertoire shows about 600,000 clones, around 97% found once; its top ten account for around 0.057%. The CDR3 spans 17 residues. Looked up from germline, CDR1 is SEHNR and CDR2 is FQNEAQ (reference sequence). V dropped 5 bases and J dropped 2; count of bases not matched to a gene: 12. The chain employs TRBV7-9 and TRBJ2-1; 7 bases are a match to TRBD1. The source material was naive CD4+ T cells sorted from blood. Noted subset: CD45RA+ positively selected. The source is a woman under 40 in good health. The CDR3 region has the DNA TGTGCCAGCAGCCTTCAGACAGGGTCTTCTACCTACAATGAGCAGTTCTTC. Its protein is CASSLQTGSSTYNEQFF.